Following are 14 T cell receptor beta chains from one sample sequenced in a study of T cells after yellow fever vaccination. TCRdb called the 5' RACE reads again in MiXCR, with one record for every CDR3 protein. The sample holds just under 600,000 distinct CDR3 sequences; approximately 15% are singletons and the top ten take around an eighth. The material sequenced was PBMCs, taken on the day of the yellow fever booster vaccination. Receptor source: a man aged 30 to 39 who received the YFV17D yellow fever vaccine.

In its sample, this clonotype was seen a few times. The rearrangement joins TRBV5-4 to TRBJ2-1; TRBD2 matches at 8 bases. Germline V lookup: CDR1 SGHNT, CDR2 YYREEE (reference sequence). The CDR3 totals 13 residues. Trimming took 0 bases from V and 13 from J; bases not matched to a gene: 6. The chain's CDR3 is CASSLGLATVQFF. Written as DNA, the CDR3 is TGTGCCAGCAGCTTGGGACTAGCGACGGTTCAGTTCTTC. The variable domain in full, completed from reference TRBV5-4 and TRBJ2-1, reads ETGVTQSPTHLIKTRGQQVTLRCSSQSGHNTVSWYQQALGQGPQFIFQYYREEENGRGNFPPRFSGLQFPNYSSELNVNALELDDSALYLCASSLGLATVQFFGPGTRLTVL.

This chain uses TRBV11-2 with TRBJ2-1, with 9 bases that match TRBD1. CDR1 is SGHAT and CDR2 is FQNNGV in the germline V gene. The CDR3 extends over 21 amino acids. J lost 3 bases, V lost 1 base, and 19 bases had no gene match. Here the CDR3 DNA reads TGTGCCAGCAGCTTAGTTCTTATTGGGCCAAGGACAGGGGAACACTACAATGAGCAGTTCTTC. It specifies CASSLVLIGPRTGEHYNEQFF.

The chain links TRBV6-1 to TRBJ1-5; TRBD1 aligns across 7 bases. Germline assignment: CDR1 MNHNS and CDR2 SASEGT. V was pared by 8 bases and J by 0 bases, with 7 bases of the junction left unmatched. CDR3 length: 15 residues. In nucleotides, the CDR3 is TGTGCCAGCGGACGGACAGGCTATAGCAATCAGCCCCAGCATTTT. It is translated as CASGRTGYSNQPQHF.

V is TRBV4-2 and J is TRBJ2-7, with D hard to call. The V gene's germline CDR1 is LGHNA and CDR2 YNFKEQ. The V end was cut by 2 bases, the J end by 6 bases, with 17 bases between. The CDR3 is made up of 15 amino acids. CDR3 protein: CASSQFPAGSSEQYF. The CDR3 bases are TGTGCCAGCAGCCAATTCCCGGCCGGGTCTTCCGAGCAGTACTTC.

This chain connects TRBV5-1 to TRBJ2-3, with D possibly being TRBD2 (6 bases). CDR3 length equals 14 residues. The V gene lost 0 bases and the J gene lost 5 bases, with 10 bases spanning the gap. Germline-derived CDR1 and CDR2 are SGHRS and YFSETQ. The CDR3 sequence: CASSLEGGQDTQYF. The CDR3, as DNA: TGCGCCAGCAGCTTGGAGGGAGGCCAAGATACGCAGTATTTT.

CDR3 sequence (DNA): TGTGCCAGCAATCCTTCCCCCCACACGTTCTACGAGCAGTACTTC. It codes for CASNPSPHTFYEQYF. The chain carries TRBV6-1 and TRBJ2-7, with D uncertain. Germline values: CDR1 MNHNS, CDR2 SASEGT. V gave up 7 bases and J gave up 3 bases, with 19 bases separating them. This CDR3 region has 15 residues.

This chain links TRBV6-2 or TRBV6-3 with TRBJ2-1; no clear D gene. V was shortened by 2 bases and J by 12 bases, with 11 bases between the two germline ends. The CDR3 loop spans 12 amino acids. The germline CDR1 and CDR2 sequences are MNHEY and SVGEGT. CDR3 sequence reads: CASSYMSGVQFF. DNA of the CDR3: TGTGCCAGCAGTTACATGAGTGGGGTGCAGTTCTTC.

The chain carries TRBV6-1 and TRBJ1-1; TRBD1 agrees at 7 bases. Germline lookup yields CDR1 MNHNS and CDR2 SASEGT. The CDR3 is made up of 11 amino acids. CDR3 nucleotide sequence: TGTGTGGGACAGAAGAACACTGAAGCTTTCTTT. Amino acids: CVGQKNTEAFF.

This clonotype was seen a few times. The chain couples TRBV4-3 to TRBJ2-3; D not certain. Germline V gene data show CDR1 as LGHNA and CDR2 as YSLEER. This CDR3 has 15 residues. The V gene lost 0 bases and the J gene lost 3 bases, with 10 bases spanning the gap. CDR3 in DNA: TGCGCCAGCAGCCAAGAGGGGTTCTCGACAGATACGCAGTATTTT. Encoded protein: CASSQEGFSTDTQYF.

This clonotype was counted ten times or more. This chain uses TRBV20-1 with TRBJ2-1, with 12 bases fitting TRBD2. V lost 1 base to trimming and J lost 0 bases; unmatched junction nucleotides: 4. Germline V CDR1 and CDR2: DFQATT, SNEGSKA (reference sequence). The CDR3 is 17 amino acids. The CDR3 spells CSARVLAGGASYNEQFF. The DNA of the CDR3 is TGCAGTGCTAGAGTTCTAGCGGGAGGGGCCTCCTACAATGAGCAGTTCTTC.

The rearrangement joins TRBV4-3 to TRBJ2-1; D gene uncertain. The CDR3 has 13 residues. Per germline, CDR1 LGHNA and CDR2 YSLEER. Between the trimmed V and J ends, which lost 0 bases and 15 bases, there was a span of 15 bases. CDR3 region: CASSQDVGRNPFF. For the CDR3, the DNA is TGCGCCAGCAGCCAAGACGTGGGCCGTAATCCGTTCTTC.

The chain combines TRBV29-1 with TRBJ2-7, with 7 bases fitting TRBD2. Germline CDR1 and CDR2: SQVTM and ANQGSEA. The CDR3 contains 15 residues. Trimming at V came to 3 bases and at J to 3 bases, leaving 11 bases not matched to a gene. CDR3 region: CSVERSGGRDYEQYF. In nucleotides, the CDR3 is TGCAGCGTTGAGCGGTCGGGGGGACGCGACTACGAGCAGTACTTC.

This clonotype was counted a few times. This sequence joins TRBV2 and TRBJ2-1; tentatively, D is TRBD1 (5 bases). CDR1 and CDR2 from the germline V gene are SNHLY and FYNNEI. This CDR3 spans 15 amino acids. Trimming left V 6 bases short and J 7 bases short, with 19 bases between. CDR3 loop: CASRERRLSGNEQFF. The DNA of the CDR3 is TGTGCCAGCAGGGAGCGCAGACTGTCAGGGAATGAGCAGTTCTTC.

The chain carries TRBV19 and TRBJ2-2; D ambiguous. This CDR3 is 14 amino acids long. The germline V gene encodes CDR1 LNHDA and CDR2 SQIVND (reference sequence). The V end lost 4 bases, the J end lost 4 bases, and 10 bases lay between the germline ends. CDR3 amino acids: CASSNARTTGELFF. The CDR3 DNA is TGTGCCAGTAGTAACGCCAGAACCACCGGGGAGCTGTTTTTT.